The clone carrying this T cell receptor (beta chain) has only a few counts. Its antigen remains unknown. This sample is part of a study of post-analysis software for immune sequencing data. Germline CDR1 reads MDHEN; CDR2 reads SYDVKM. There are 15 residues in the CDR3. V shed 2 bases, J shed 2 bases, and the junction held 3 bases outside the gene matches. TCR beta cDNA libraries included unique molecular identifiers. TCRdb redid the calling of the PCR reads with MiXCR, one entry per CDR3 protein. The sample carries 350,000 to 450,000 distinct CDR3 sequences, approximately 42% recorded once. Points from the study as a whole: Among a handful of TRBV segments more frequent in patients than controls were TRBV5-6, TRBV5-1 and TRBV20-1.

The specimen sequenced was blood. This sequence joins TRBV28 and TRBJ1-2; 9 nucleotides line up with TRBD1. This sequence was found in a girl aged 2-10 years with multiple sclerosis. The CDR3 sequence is CASSLTGTGNYGYTF. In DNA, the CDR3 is TGTGCCAGCAGTTTAACCGGGACAGGGAACTATGGCTACACCTTC.